The text below deals with one T cell receptor (beta chain). No antigen is known for it. The data were obtained in a study of T cell responses to AZD1222 COVID-19 vaccine. Whole-study findings and limits: Clonal diversity may have been underestimated in mostly white British donors. Spike-specific TCR depth and breadth grew after two AZD1222 doses. Targeting of unmutated variant regions was reportedly seen in nearly half of spike-specific TCRs.

CDR3 length: 14 residues. Trimming removed 3 bases from V and 4 bases from J, with 12 bases in between. Germline loops: CDR1 MDHEN, CDR2 SYDVKM. Timing groups of about 4 and about 12 weeks for second doses were pooled. Measured with immunoSEQ multiplex PCR; TCRdb has only the in-frame clones, and not every one. Seen here are under 150,000 clones, more than 70% observed once, and the top ten hold around 6%. The TCR originated in an adult who received the AZD1222 COVID-19 vaccine. The J gene is TRBJ1-2, the V gene TRBV28; a possible D gene is TRBD1 (6 bases). The sequences come from peripheral blood, collected 28 days after the second AZD1222 dose. The CDR3 DNA follows: TGTGCCAGCAGTTTGGGGGGGGCCGGCTATGGCTACACCTTC. Encoded protein: CASSLGGAGYGYTF.